The 27 T cell receptor beta chains given below trace back to one sample, sequenced in a study of control samples from healthy donors and cancer patients. The method was immunoSEQ multiplex PCR; TCRdb's version includes in-frame clones alone and lacks a portion of them. The data hold 350,000 to 450,000 clones, with over 75% observed a single time. The sample taken for sequencing was PBMCs. Receptor source: a man in his forties with head and neck cancer.

This chain connects TRBV5-1 to TRBJ2-7, with D perhaps being TRBD1 or TRBD2 (5 bases each). Per germline, CDR1 SGHRS and CDR2 YFSETQ. There are 20 residues in the CDR3. V was pared by 0 bases and J by 5 bases, with 30 bases between. CDR3 loop: CASSLVGWDGPSGGANEQYF. The CDR3 bases are TGCGCCAGCAGCTTGGTGGGGTGGGACGGCCCCTCGGGCGGCGCCAACGAGCAGTACTTC.

The V call is TRBV9, the J call TRBJ2-3; D is undetermined. This CDR3 is 11 amino acids long. V lost 3 bases to trimming and J lost 6 bases, with 5 bases between them. Germline V gives CDR1 SGDLS, CDR2 YYNGEE. The CDR3 is CASSDGDTQYF. CDR3 nucleotide sequence: TGTGCCAGCAGCGACGGGGATACGCAGTATTTT.

V usage is TRBV24-1 and J usage is TRBJ1-2; maybe TRBD1 (5 bases). The length of the CDR3 is 13 residues. V was cut by 9 bases and J by 7 bases, with 17 bases left in between. Germline V gene data show CDR1 as KGHDR and CDR2 as SFDVKD. The CDR3 DNA is TGTGCCACCTCAGGGCACGGTTTGGGTGGCTACACCTTC. It yields the protein CATSGHGLGGYTF.

V usage is TRBV5-6 and J usage is TRBJ1-6; no clear D gene. Germline-derived CDR1 and CDR2 are SGHDT and YYEEEE. The CDR3 totals 13 residues. V lost 0 bases and J lost 6, with 4 bases in between. The CDR3 DNA reads as TGTGCCAGCAGCTTGGATTCTAATTCACCCCTCCACTTT. This sequence encodes CASSLDSNSPLHF.

The J gene is TRBJ2-1, the V gene TRBV10-3, with TRBD1 matching 8 bases. After removal of 3 bases from V and 4 bases from J, the junction contained 5 bases not matched to a gene. In germline, CDR1 is ENHRY, CDR2 SYGVKD. The CDR3 extends over 15 amino acids. As DNA, the CDR3 is TGTGCCATCAGTGACCGCAGGGGGCTGTACAATGAGCAGTTCTTC. Translating it yields CAISDRRGLYNEQFF.

This chain links TRBV3-1 (or the pseudogene TRBV3-2) with TRBJ1-2; D is ambiguous. CDR1 LGHDT and CDR2 YNNKEL come from the germline V gene (reference sequence). This CDR3 has 17 residues. Trimming took off 2 bases at V and 1 base at J, with 17 bases between the two ends. Here the CDR3 reads CASSQNPRQQLNYGYTF. CDR3 nucleotide sequence: TGTGCCAGCAGCCAAAATCCTCGACAACAGCTTAACTATGGCTACACCTTC.

The chain employs TRBV3-1 (or the pseudogene TRBV3-2) and TRBJ1-2; tentative D call: TRBD1 (5 bases). The germline V and J ends were trimmed by 0 bases and 8 bases, with 22 bases remaining between them. This CDR3 has 17 residues. Germline-derived CDR1 and CDR2 are LGHDT and YNNKEL (reference sequence). In DNA form, the CDR3 reads TGTGCCAGCAGCCAAGATAATACAGGCCTCGAGCTGGGAGGCTACACCTTC. It encodes CASSQDNTGLELGGYTF.

CDR3 amino acids: CASSFVQGGTGELFF. The CDR3 nucleotides read TGTGCCAGCAGCTTTGTACAGGGGGGTACCGGGGAGCTGTTTTTT. The chain is built from TRBV11-1 and TRBJ2-2; 8 nucleotides align to TRBD1. Germline V gene data show CDR1 as SGHAT and CDR2 as FQDESV (reference sequence). J was trimmed by 5 bases and V by 3 bases; bases with no gene match: 5. The CDR3 is 15 residues long. The variable domain in full, completed from reference TRBV11-1 and TRBJ2-2, reads EAEVAQSPRYKITEKSQAVAFWCDPISGHATLYWYRQILGQGPELLVQFQDESVVDDSQLPKDRFSAERLKGVDSTLKIQPAELGDSAMYLCASSFVQGGTGELFFGEGSRLTVL.

The V call is TRBV15, the J call TRBJ2-1; 13 bases line up with TRBD2. The CDR3 is 15 residues long. Germline loops: CDR1 LNHNV, CDR2 YYDKDF (reference sequence). Unmatched junction bases numbered 6, after V lost 5 bases and J lost 8 bases. The CDR3 DNA reads TGTGCCACCAGCGGGACTAGCGGGAACATCGATGAGCAGTTCTTC. Translation: CATSGTSGNIDEQFF.

J is TRBJ2-5 and V is TRBV30; tentatively, D is TRBD1 or TRBD2 (5 bases each). The CDR3 length is 14 residues. Germline CDR1 and CDR2: GTSNPN and SVGIG (reference sequence). Trimming removed 3 bases from V and 4 bases from J, with 15 bases in between. CDR3 sequence (DNA): TGTGCCTGGAGAGAGACGGGGCTGCGAGAGACCCAGTACTTC. Translated: CAWRETGLRETQYF.

This clone was seen a few times. The chain couples TRBV5-4 to TRBJ2-1, with TRBD2 matching over 12 bases. Germline assignment: CDR1 SGHNT and CDR2 YYREEE (reference sequence). The CDR3 sequence is 14 residues long. With V trimmed by 4 bases and J by 9 bases, 5 bases remained unmatched. CDR3 sequence reads: CASSEGLAGCEQFF. The CDR3 DNA reads as TGTGCCAGCAGCGAAGGACTAGCGGGGTGTGAGCAGTTCTTC.

The chain combines TRBV7-3 with TRBJ2-5; 11 bases are shared with TRBD2. Germline CDR1 is SGHTA and CDR2 is FQGTGA. V shed 0 bases and J 4 bases; nucleotides not matched to a gene: 16. The CDR3 covers 20 residues. The CDR3 is CASSLTPPGSGGEKSETQYF. DNA for the CDR3: TGTGCCAGCAGCTTAACACCCCCAGGTAGCGGGGGGGAGAAGTCAGAGACCCAGTACTTC.

CDR3 DNA: TGCAGCGTGGCCCAGCGGGAGAACAATGAGCAGTTCTTC. Its translation is CSVAQRENNEQFF. The chain employs TRBV29-1 and TRBJ2-1; TRBD2 agrees at 8 bases. The CDR3 spans 13 residues. The junction had 6 bases not matched to a gene; V was cut back by 6 bases and J by 5 bases. Germline V lookup: CDR1 SQVTM, CDR2 ANQGSEA.

This chain joins TRBV5-1 and TRBJ2-3, with a weak D call TRBD1 (5 bases). The CDR3 sequence is 15 residues long. Germline CDR1 is SGHRS and CDR2 is YFSETQ. Trimming pared 0 bases from V and 4 bases from J, leaving 12 bases between. CDR3: CASSLESGLADTQYF. CDR3 nucleotide sequence: TGCGCCAGCAGCTTGGAGTCAGGGCTGGCAGATACGCAGTATTTT.

The chain uses TRBV4-3 and TRBJ1-1; D gene ambiguous. Trimming took 5 bases from V and 2 from J, leaving 12 bases between them. Per germline, CDR1 LGHNA and CDR2 YSLEER. The CDR3 sequence is 14 residues long. The CDR3 DNA sequence: TGCGCCAGCAGCGATCTTCGGGGTAACACTGAAGCTTTCTTT. The encoded protein is CASSDLRGNTEAFF.

This clone has only one observation. V is TRBV7-9 and J is TRBJ1-2; 9 nucleotides line up with TRBD1. CDR3 length: 17 amino acids. CDR1 and CDR2 from the germline V gene are SEHNR and FQNEAQ (reference sequence). V lost 5 bases and J lost 4; bases outside the gene matches: 14. The CDR3 loop reads CASSLSQGATIFYGYTF. The CDR3 region has the DNA TGTGCCAGCAGCCTTTCACAGGGGGCCACCATTTTCTATGGCTACACCTTC.

This clone was detected once. DNA of the CDR3: TGTGCCAGCAGTTACTCTTACGACAGGGAGGGAGATACGCAGTATTTT. Translation gives CASSYSYDREGDTQYF. The V gene is TRBV6-6, the J gene TRBJ2-3, with D perhaps TRBD1 or TRBD2 (7 bases each). There are 16 residues in the CDR3. Germline V CDR1 and CDR2: MNHNY, SVGAGI (reference sequence). Trimming took off 0 bases at V and 5 bases at J, with 15 bases between the two ends.

This rearrangement joins TRBV7-2 to TRBJ1-2, with TRBD1 matching over 7 bases. CDR1 SGHTA and CDR2 FQGNSA come from the germline V gene. With V trimmed by 5 bases and J by 4 bases, 7 bases remained unmatched. This CDR3 has 14 residues. The CDR3 DNA follows: TGTGCCAGCAGCCGCTCACGGACAGGCTATGGCTACACCTTC. Its protein product is CASSRSRTGYGYTF. Full variable domain (outside the CDR3, taken from reference TRBV7-2 and TRBJ1-2): GAGVSQSPSNKVTEKGKDVELRCDPISGHTALYWYRQSLGQGLEFLIYFQGNSAPDKSGLPSDRFSAERTGGSVSTLTIQRTQQEDSAVYLCASSRSRTGYGYTFGSGTRLTVV.

This clone came up once. This sequence joins TRBV27 and TRBJ1-2, with TRBD1 as a possible D gene (5 bases). Germline V lookup: CDR1 MNHEY, CDR2 SMNVEV (reference sequence). Trimming took 2 bases from V and 4 from J, leaving 14 bases between them. The CDR3 consists of 15 residues. Here the CDR3 DNA reads TGTGCCAGCAGTTTACATCAGGGATTTTCCTATGGCTACACCTTC. It is translated as CASSLHQGFSYGYTF.

The chain is built from TRBV5-4 and TRBJ1-2, with 7 bases matching TRBD1. The germline V gene encodes CDR1 SGHNT and CDR2 YYREEE (reference sequence). The CDR3 runs 15 residues. J lost 8 bases, V lost 4 bases, and 14 bases had no gene match. CDR3 residues: CASSDWTGSWYGYTF. The CDR3 coding sequence is TGTGCCAGCAGCGATTGGACAGGATCTTGGTACGGCTACACCTTC.

The CDR3 nucleotides are TGTGCCAGCAGTTACTCGTCGCGGGGATACCAAGAGACCCAGTACTTC. It specifies CASSYSSRGYQETQYF. J is TRBJ2-5 and V is TRBV6-5; D perhaps matches TRBD2 (6 bases). Trimming took 0 bases from V and 0 from J, leaving 11 bases between them. The CDR3 covers 16 residues. Germline lookup yields CDR1 MNHEY and CDR2 SVGAGI.

The chain combines TRBV6-5 with TRBJ1-3; D remains ambiguous. The V gene lost 4 bases and the J gene lost 1 base, with 8 bases spanning the gap. CDR3 length equals 14 residues. Germline loops: CDR1 MNHEY, CDR2 SVGAGI. The CDR3 loop reads CASSSPGSGNTIYF. DNA for the CDR3: TGTGCCAGCAGTTCTCCAGGTTCTGGAAACACCATATATTTT.

V gene TRBV3-1 (or the pseudogene TRBV3-2) combines with J gene TRBJ2-7; D not resolved. Trimming stripped 4 bases from V and 1 base from J, with 20 bases between. Germline loops: CDR1 LGHDT, CDR2 YNNKEL (reference sequence). The CDR3 contains 17 residues. The CDR3 here is CASSPRVAAHLSYEQYF. The CDR3 DNA follows: TGTGCCAGCAGCCCGAGAGTTGCGGCCCACCTATCCTACGAGCAGTACTTC.

The chain recombines TRBV15 with TRBJ1-4, with 8 bases identical to TRBD1. This CDR3 contains 15 residues. With 1 base clipped from V and 6 bases from J, the junction kept 4 bases outside the gene matches. Per the germline V gene, CDR1 is LNHNV and CDR2 is YYDKDF (reference sequence). In DNA form, the CDR3 reads TGTGCCACCAGCAGAGGGACAGGGAATCATGAAAAACTGTTTTTT. This codes for CATSRGTGNHEKLFF.

The CDR3 DNA follows: TGCGCCAGCAGTAAAGACGGGGTCACAGATACGCAGTATTTT. Amino acids: CASSKDGVTDTQYF. This chain joins TRBV10-1 and TRBJ2-3; maybe TRBD2 (5 bases). The CDR3 loop spans 14 amino acids. V shed 5 bases and J shed 2 bases, with 11 bases lying between them. The V gene's germline CDR1 is WNHNN and CDR2 SYGVQD (reference sequence).

The CDR3 reads CASSIRGSSTGELFF. Here the CDR3 DNA reads TGTGCCAGTAGTATTCGGGGCAGCAGCACCGGGGAGCTGTTTTTT. The chain uses TRBV19 and TRBJ2-2; D assignment may be TRBD1 or TRBD2 (5 bases each). CDR3 length: 15 residues. Trimming cost V 3 bases and J 4 bases, with 12 bases left between them. The germline CDR1 and CDR2 sequences are LNHDA and SQIVND (reference sequence).

The chain combines TRBV19 with TRBJ1-3; weak D call: TRBD1 (5 bases). Per the germline V gene, CDR1 is LNHDA and CDR2 is SQIVND (reference sequence). V was shortened by 6 bases and J by 7 bases, with 13 bases between the two germline ends. This CDR3 has 13 residues. The CDR3 region is CASSPPGGNTIYF. CDR3 DNA: TGTGCCAGTAGCCCGCCCGGGGGGAACACCATATATTTT. The full variable domain, in which reference TRBV19 and TRBJ1-3 provide the parts outside the CDR3, is DGGITQSPKYLFRKEGQNVTLSCEQNLNHDAMYWYRQDPGQGLRLIYYSQIVNDFQKGDIAEGYSVSREKKESFPLTVTSAQKNPTAFYLCASSPPGGNTIYFGEGSWLTVV.